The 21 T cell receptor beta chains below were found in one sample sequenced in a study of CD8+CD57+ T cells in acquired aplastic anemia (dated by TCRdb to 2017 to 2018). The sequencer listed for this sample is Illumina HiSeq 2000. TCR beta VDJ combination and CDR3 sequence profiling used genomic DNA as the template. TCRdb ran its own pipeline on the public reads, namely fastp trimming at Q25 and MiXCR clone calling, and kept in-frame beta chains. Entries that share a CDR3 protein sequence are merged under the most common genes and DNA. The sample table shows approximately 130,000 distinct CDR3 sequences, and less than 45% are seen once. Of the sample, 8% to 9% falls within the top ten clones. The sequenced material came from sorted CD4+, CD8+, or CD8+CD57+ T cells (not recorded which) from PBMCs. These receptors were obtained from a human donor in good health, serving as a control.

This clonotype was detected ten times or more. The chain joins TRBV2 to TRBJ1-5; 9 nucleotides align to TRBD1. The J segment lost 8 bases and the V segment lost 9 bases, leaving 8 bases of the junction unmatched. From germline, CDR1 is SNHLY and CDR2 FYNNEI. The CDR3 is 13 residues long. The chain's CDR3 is CASDRGFSEPQHF. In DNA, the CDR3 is TGTGCCAGTGACAGGGGGTTTTCTGAGCCCCAGCATTTT.

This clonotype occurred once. The CDR3 is CAISEGQWIYGYTF. The CDR3 DNA follows: TGTGCCATCAGTGAGGGGCAGTGGATTTATGGCTACACCTTC. V usage is TRBV10-3 and J usage is TRBJ1-2; D is unclear. Germline lookup yields CDR1 ENHRY and CDR2 SYGVKD. The V gene lost 2 bases and the J gene lost 5 bases, with 12 bases spanning the gap. The CDR3 sequence is 14 residues long.

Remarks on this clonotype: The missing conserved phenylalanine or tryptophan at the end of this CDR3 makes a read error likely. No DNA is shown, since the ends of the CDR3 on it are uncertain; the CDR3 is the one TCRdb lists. This chain's CDR3 is CATSTFTWTS. The rearrangement uses TRBV15 and TRBJ2-6. Termini included, the CDR3 measures 10 amino acids. Germline CDR1 LNHNV, CDR2 YYDKDF (reference sequence).

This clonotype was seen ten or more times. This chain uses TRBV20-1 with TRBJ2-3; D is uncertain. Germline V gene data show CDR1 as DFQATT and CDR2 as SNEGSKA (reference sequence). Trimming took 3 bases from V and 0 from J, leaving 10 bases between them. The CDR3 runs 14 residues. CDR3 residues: CSASLGDSTDTQYF. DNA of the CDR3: TGCAGTGCTAGCCTGGGCGATAGCACAGATACGCAGTATTTT.

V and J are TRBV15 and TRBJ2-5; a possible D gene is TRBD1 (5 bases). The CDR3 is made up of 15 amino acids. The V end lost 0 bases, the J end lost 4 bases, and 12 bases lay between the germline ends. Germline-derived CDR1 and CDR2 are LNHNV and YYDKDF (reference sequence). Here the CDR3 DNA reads TGTGCCACCAGCAGAGATCAACAGGCCGGAGAGACCCAGTACTTC. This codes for CATSRDQQAGETQYF.

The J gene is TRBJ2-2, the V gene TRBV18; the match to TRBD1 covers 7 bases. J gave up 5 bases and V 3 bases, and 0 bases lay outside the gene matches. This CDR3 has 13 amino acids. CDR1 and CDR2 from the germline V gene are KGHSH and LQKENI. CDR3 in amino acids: CASSPTGTGELFF. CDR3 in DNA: TGTGCCAGCTCACCGACAGGGACCGGGGAGCTGTTTTTT.

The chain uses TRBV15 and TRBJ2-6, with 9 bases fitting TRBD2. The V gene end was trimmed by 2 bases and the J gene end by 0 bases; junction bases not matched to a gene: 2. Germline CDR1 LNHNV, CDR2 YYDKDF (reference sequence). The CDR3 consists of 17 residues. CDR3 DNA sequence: TGTGCCACCAGCAGAATGACTAGCGGCTCTGGGGCCAACGTCCTGACTTTC. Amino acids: CATSRMTSGSGANVLTF.

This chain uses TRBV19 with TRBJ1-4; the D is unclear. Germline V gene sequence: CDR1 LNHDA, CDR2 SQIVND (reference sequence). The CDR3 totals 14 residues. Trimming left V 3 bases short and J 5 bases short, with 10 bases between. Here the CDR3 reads CASSIGHYNEKLFF. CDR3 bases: TGTGCCAGTAGTATTGGCCATTACAATGAAAAACTGTTTTTT.

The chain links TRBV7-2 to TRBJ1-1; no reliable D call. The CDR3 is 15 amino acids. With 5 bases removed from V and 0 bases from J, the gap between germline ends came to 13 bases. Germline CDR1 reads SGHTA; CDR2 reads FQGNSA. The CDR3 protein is CASSPRRMMNTEAFF. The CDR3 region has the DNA TGTGCCAGCAGCCCACGAAGGATGATGAACACTGAAGCTTTCTTT.

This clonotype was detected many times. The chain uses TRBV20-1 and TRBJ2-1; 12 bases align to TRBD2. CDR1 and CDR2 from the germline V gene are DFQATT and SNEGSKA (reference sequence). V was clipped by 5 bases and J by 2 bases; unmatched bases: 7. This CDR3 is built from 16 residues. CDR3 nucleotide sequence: TGCAGTGCTTCTACTAGCGGGGGGCCCACCTACAATGAGCAGTTCTTC. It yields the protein CSASTSGGPTYNEQFF.

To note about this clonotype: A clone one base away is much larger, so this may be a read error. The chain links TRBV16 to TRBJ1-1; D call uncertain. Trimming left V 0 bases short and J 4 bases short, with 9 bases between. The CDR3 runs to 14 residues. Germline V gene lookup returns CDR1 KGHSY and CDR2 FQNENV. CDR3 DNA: TGTGCCAGCAGCCAATCAGGCGGGAGCACTGAAGCTTTCTTT. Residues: CASSQSGGSTEAFF. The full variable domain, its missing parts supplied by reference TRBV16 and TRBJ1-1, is GEEVAQTPKHLVRGEGQKAKLYCAPIKGHSYVFWYQQVLKNEFKFLISFQNENVFDETGMPKERFSAKCLPNSPCSLEIQATKLEDSAVYFCASSQSGGSTEAFFGQGTRLTVV.

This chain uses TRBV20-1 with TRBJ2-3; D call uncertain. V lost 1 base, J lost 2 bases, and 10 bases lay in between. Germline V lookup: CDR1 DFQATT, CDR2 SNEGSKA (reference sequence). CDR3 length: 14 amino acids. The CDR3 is CSARGASYTDTQYF. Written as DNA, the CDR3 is TGCAGTGCTAGAGGGGCTTCCTACACAGATACGCAGTATTTT.

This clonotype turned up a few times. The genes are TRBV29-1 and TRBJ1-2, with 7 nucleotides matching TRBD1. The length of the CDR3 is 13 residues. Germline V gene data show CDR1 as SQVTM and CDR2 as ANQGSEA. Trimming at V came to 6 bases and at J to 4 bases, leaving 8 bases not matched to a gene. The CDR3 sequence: CSVRGQRAYGYTF. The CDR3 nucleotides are TGCAGCGTGAGGGGACAGCGAGCCTATGGCTACACCTTC.

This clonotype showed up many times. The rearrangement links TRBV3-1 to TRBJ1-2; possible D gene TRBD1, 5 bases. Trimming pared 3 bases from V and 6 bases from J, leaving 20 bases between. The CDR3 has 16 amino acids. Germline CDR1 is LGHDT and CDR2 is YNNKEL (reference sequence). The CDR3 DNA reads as TGTGCCAGCAGCCACCAAGTGGGAGGACAACCAAATGGCTACACCTTC. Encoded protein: CASSHQVGGQPNGYTF. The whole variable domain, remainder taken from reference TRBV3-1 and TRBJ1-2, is DTAVSQTPKYLVTQMGNDKSIKCEQNLGHDTMYWYKQDSKKFLKIMFSYNNKELIINETVPNRFSPKSPDKAHLNLHINSLELGDSAVYFCASSHQVGGQPNGYTFGSGTRLTVV.

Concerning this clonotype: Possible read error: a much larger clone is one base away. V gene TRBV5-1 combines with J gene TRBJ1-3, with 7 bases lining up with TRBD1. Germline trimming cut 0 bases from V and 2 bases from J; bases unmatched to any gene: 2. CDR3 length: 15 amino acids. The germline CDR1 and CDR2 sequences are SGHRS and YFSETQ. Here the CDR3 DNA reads TGCGCCAGCAGCTTGGAGGGACAGCCTGGAAACACCATATATTTT. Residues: CASSLEGQPGNTIYF.

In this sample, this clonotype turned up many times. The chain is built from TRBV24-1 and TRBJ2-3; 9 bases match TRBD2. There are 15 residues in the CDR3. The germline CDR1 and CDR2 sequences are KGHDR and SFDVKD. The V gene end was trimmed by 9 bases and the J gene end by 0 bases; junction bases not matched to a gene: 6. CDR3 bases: TGTGCCACCCAAGGGACTAGCTGGAGCACAGATACGCAGTATTTT. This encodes CATQGTSWSTDTQYF.

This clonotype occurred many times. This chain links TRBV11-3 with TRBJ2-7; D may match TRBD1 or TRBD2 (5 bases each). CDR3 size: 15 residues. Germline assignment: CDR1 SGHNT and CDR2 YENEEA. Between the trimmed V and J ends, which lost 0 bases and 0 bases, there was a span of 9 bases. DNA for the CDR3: TGTGCCAGCAGCTTAGATCCGGGGCACTCCTACGAGCAGTACTTC. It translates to CASSLDPGHSYEQYF. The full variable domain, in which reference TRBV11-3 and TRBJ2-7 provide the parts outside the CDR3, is EAGVVQSPRYKIIEKKQPVAFWCNPISGHNTLYWYLQNLGQGPELLIRYENEEAVDDSQLPKDRFSAERLKGVDSTLKIQPAELGDSAVYLCASSLDPGHSYEQYFGPGTRLTVT.

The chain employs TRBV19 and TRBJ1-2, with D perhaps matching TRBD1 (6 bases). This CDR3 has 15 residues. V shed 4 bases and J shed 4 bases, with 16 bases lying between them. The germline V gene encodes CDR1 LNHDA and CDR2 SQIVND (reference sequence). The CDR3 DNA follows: TGTGCCAGTAGTACGGACAGTTCTAAGGCCTATGGCTACACCTTC. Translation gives CASSTDSSKAYGYTF.

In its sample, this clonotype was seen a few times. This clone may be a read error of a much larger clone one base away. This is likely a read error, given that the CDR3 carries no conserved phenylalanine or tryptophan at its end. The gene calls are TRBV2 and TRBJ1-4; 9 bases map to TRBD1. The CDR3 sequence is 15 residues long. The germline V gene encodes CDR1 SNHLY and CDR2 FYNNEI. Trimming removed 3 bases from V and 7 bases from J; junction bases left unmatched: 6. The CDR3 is CASSDGGTGSEKLFL. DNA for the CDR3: TGTGCCAGCAGTGACGGGGGGACAGGGAGTGAAAAACTGTTTCTT.

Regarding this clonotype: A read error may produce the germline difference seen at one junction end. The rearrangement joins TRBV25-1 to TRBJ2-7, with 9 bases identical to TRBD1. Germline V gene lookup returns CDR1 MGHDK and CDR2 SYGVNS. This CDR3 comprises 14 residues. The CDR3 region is CASSQDRDRDEQYF. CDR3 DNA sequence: TGCGCCAGCAGCCAAGATCGGGACAGGGATGAGCAGTACTTC.

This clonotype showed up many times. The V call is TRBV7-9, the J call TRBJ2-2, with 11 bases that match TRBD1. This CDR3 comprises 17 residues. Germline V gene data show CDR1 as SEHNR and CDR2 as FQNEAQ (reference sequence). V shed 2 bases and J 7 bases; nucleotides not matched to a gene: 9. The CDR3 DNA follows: TGTGCCAGCAGCTTAAAAGGACAGGGGGCGCGAGGCGGGGAGCTGTTTTTT. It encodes CASSLKGQGARGGELFF.